The 30 T cell receptor beta chains below were found in one sample sequenced in a study of glioma-infiltrating T cells after dendritic cell vaccination. The time point was: after dendritic cell vaccination, including at tumor progression/relapse. Using immunoSEQ multiplex PCR, the repertoire was profiled, and TCRdb retains in-frame clones only, with some absent. This sample has about 50,000 clones, with approximately 89% found just once. Specimen: blood, collected after dendritic cell vaccination. The receptors come from a human donor with glioblastoma.

The sample holds a few counts of this clone. This chain links TRBV9 with TRBJ2-5; D is possibly TRBD1 (6 bases). The CDR3 runs 15 residues. V dropped 3 bases and J dropped 2 bases, with 14 bases sitting between them. Germline V gene sequence: CDR1 SGDLS, CDR2 YYNGEE. In DNA, the CDR3 is TGTGCCAGCAGCGGCGGTGGGACACCTCAAGAGACCCAGTACTTC. Its protein is CASSGGGTPQETQYF.

This chain uses TRBV10-3 with TRBJ1-5; D not certain. The CDR3 loop spans 16 amino acids. V was pared by 5 bases and J by 4 bases, with 18 bases between. The germline V gene has CDR1 ENHRY and CDR2 SYGVKD. The CDR3 loop reads CAISHSWVRENQPQHF. The CDR3 nucleotides are TGTGCCATCAGTCACAGTTGGGTGCGGGAAAATCAGCCCCAGCATTTT.

The genes are TRBV28 and TRBJ2-5, with D possibly TRBD1 on 7 matching bases. The J call is in doubt because the DNA end fits TRBJ2-7 better. From germline, CDR1 is MDHEN and CDR2 SYDVKM. The CDR3 is made up of 15 amino acids. In nucleotides, the CDR3 is TGTGCCAGCACCCAGGGGGGATACCGCTCCTACGAGCAGTACTTC. It encodes CASTQGGYRSYEQYF.

V and J are TRBV6-4 and TRBJ2-2; perhaps TRBD2 as D (6 bases). V lost 5 bases and J 7 bases, leaving 32 bases between the germline ends. The CDR3 extends over 20 amino acids. Per germline, CDR1 MRHNA and CDR2 SNTAGT. The CDR3 region has the DNA TGTGCCAGCAGTCCCAGGGTCGGCAGGGAGGTAAAAAGGTCCTACGGGGAGCTGTTTTTT. Amino acid sequence: CASSPRVGREVKRSYGELFF.

The chain employs TRBV18 and TRBJ2-1; D is possibly TRBD2 (7 bases). Germline CDR1 reads KGHSH; CDR2 reads LQKENI. This CDR3 comprises 16 residues. V lost 0 bases to trimming and J lost 5 bases, with 14 bases between them. CDR3: CASSPPQAGHHNEQFF. The CDR3, as DNA: TGTGCCAGCTCACCACCGCAAGCGGGACACCACAATGAGCAGTTCTTC.

This CDR3 is CASSVTGLGANVLTF. In DNA, the CDR3 is TGTGCCAGCAGCGTTACAGGGTTAGGGGCCAACGTCCTGACTTTC. The chain employs TRBV9 and TRBJ2-6, with D tentatively TRBD1 (6 bases). Trimming removed 2 bases from V and 4 bases from J, with 10 bases in between. This CDR3 has 15 residues. The germline CDR1 and CDR2 sequences are SGDLS and YYNGEE.

The V gene is TRBV6-1, the J gene TRBJ2-7, with D unresolved. V lost 3 bases, J lost 4 bases, and 4 bases lay in between. The CDR3 is made up of 11 amino acids. Looked up from germline, CDR1 is MNHNS and CDR2 is SASEGT. The CDR3 bases are TGTGCCAGCAGTGACAATTACGAGCAGTACTTC. Translated: CASSDNYEQYF.

The V gene is TRBV7-2, the J gene TRBJ2-3, with D perhaps matching TRBD2 (5 bases). The germline V and J ends were trimmed by 1 base and 0 bases, with 11 bases remaining between them. This CDR3 region has 16 residues. Germline V gives CDR1 SGHTA, CDR2 FQGNSA. CDR3 residues: CASSLGRAASTDTQYF. In DNA, the CDR3 is TGTGCCAGCAGCTTAGGGCGGGCTGCTAGCACAGATACGCAGTATTTT. Complete variable domain (other parts from reference TRBV7-2 and TRBJ2-3): GAGVSQSPSNKVTEKGKDVELRCDPISGHTALYWYRQSLGQGLEFLIYFQGNSAPDKSGLPSDRFSAERTGGSVSTLTIQRTQQEDSAVYLCASSLGRAASTDTQYFGPGTRLTVL.

This chain connects TRBV21-1 to TRBJ2-5; TRBD1 is the table's D call and was not checked against the DNA. The J call may be in error: the DNA end matches TRBJ2-7 better. TRBV21-1 is assigned pseudogene status. The CDR3 covers 16 residues. CDR3 protein: CASSNPGQPGSNEQYF. For the CDR3, the DNA is TGTGCCAGCAGCAACCCGGGACAGCCGGGGAGTAACGAGCAGTACTTC.

The chain combines TRBV6-1 with TRBJ2-5, with 8 bases identical to TRBD2. The junction had 5 bases not matched to a gene; V was cut back by 1 base and J by 4 bases. The germline gives CDR1 MNHNS, CDR2 SASEGT. The CDR3 contains 15 residues. This CDR3 is CASSEVRLAGETQYF. CDR3 nucleotides: TGTGCCAGCAGTGAAGTCCGGCTAGCGGGAGAGACCCAGTACTTC.

This chain links TRBV10-3 with TRBJ2-5; D uncertain. Germline CDR1 ENHRY, CDR2 SYGVKD. This CDR3 has 15 amino acids. Trimming stripped 0 bases from V and 2 bases from J, with 10 bases between. The chain's CDR3 is CAISESRRPQETQYF. Written as DNA, the CDR3 is TGTGCCATCAGTGAGTCTCGGCGGCCACAAGAGACCCAGTACTTC.

The sample holds a few counts of this clone. J is TRBJ2-7 and V is TRBV28; tentative D call: TRBD1 (6 bases). This CDR3 spans 14 amino acids. Germline values: CDR1 MDHEN, CDR2 SYDVKM. V was cut by 5 bases and J by 4 bases, with 15 bases left in between. CDR3 region: CASSIPDSLYEQYF. CDR3 DNA sequence: TGTGCCAGCAGTATACCGGACAGTCTGTACGAGCAGTACTTC.

J is TRBJ2-2 and V is TRBV15; D is possibly TRBD2 (5 bases). V was shortened by 4 bases and J by 6 bases, with 18 bases between the two germline ends. The V gene's germline CDR1 is LNHNV and CDR2 YYDKDF (reference sequence). This CDR3 has 16 residues. This CDR3 is CATSTSPGVYSGELFF. The CDR3 DNA reads as TGTGCCACCAGCACCAGTCCCGGGGTGTATTCCGGGGAGCTGTTTTTT.

The chain recombines TRBV5-6 with TRBJ1-1; D remains unclear. CDR3 length: 14 amino acids. The V end lost 3 bases, the J end lost 0 bases, and 9 bases lay between the germline ends. Germline V gene data show CDR1 as SGHDT and CDR2 as YYEEEE. CDR3 bases: TGTGCCAGCAGCTCCATTTCAGTGAACACTGAAGCTTTCTTT. Translation: CASSSISVNTEAFF.

The rearrangement joins TRBV5-1 to TRBJ2-7; TRBD1 might be the D (5 bases). Germline V gene sequence: CDR1 SGHRS, CDR2 YFSETQ. The V end was cut by 0 bases, the J end by 0 bases, with 13 bases between. The length of the CDR3 is 16 residues. The DNA of the CDR3 is TGCGCCAGCAGCTTGGGGCCGTCCGACAGCTCCTACGAGCAGTACTTC. It is translated as CASSLGPSDSSYEQYF.

The CDR3 DNA follows: TGTGCCAGCCTACTAACAGGGGGCGGCTATGGCTACACCTTC. Encoded protein: CASLLTGGGYGYTF. The V call is TRBV18, the J call TRBJ1-2; 9 bases fit TRBD1. The germline V gene has CDR1 KGHSH and CDR2 LQKENI. V dropped 8 bases and J dropped 4; count of bases not matched to a gene: 8. The CDR3 sequence is 14 residues long.

The V call is TRBV10-3, the J call TRBJ2-1; TRBD2 agrees at 8 bases. Germline CDR1 and CDR2: ENHRY and SYGVKD. V shed 1 base and J 7 bases; nucleotides not matched to a gene: 6. The CDR3 is made up of 15 amino acids. CDR3 loop: CAISEYREGKNEQFF. The DNA for the CDR3 is TGTGCCATCAGTGAGTACCGGGAGGGAAAGAATGAGCAGTTCTTC.

This chain uses TRBV11-2 with TRBJ2-3, with 8 bases identical to TRBD2. The germline gives CDR1 SGHAT, CDR2 FQNNGV. The CDR3 has 16 residues. The V and J ends lost 0 bases and 3 bases, in that order; junction bases with no gene match: 5. In DNA, the CDR3 is TGTGCCAGCAGCTTAGAGACGGGAGGGCCAACAGATACGCAGTATTTT. It is translated as CASSLETGGPTDTQYF. The full variable domain, completed using reference TRBV11-2 and TRBJ2-3, is EAGVAQSPRYKIIEKRQSVAFWCNPISGHATLYWYQQILGQGPKLLIQFQNNGVVDDSQLPKDRFSAERLKGVDSTLKIQPAKLEDSAVYLCASSLETGGPTDTQYFGPGTRLTVL.

This chain joins TRBV28 and TRBJ2-5; TRBD2 is a possible D gene (6 bases). The CDR3 covers 14 residues. The V gene lost 2 bases and the J gene lost 4 bases, with 11 bases spanning the gap. Germline-derived CDR1 and CDR2 are MDHEN and SYDVKM. CDR3 sequence: CASSLAGRGETQYF. Written as DNA, the CDR3 is TGTGCCAGCAGTTTAGCGGGAAGGGGAGAGACCCAGTACTTC. Full variable domain (rest looked up from reference TRBV28 and TRBJ2-5): DVKVTQSSRYLVKRTGEKVFLECVQDMDHENMFWYRQDPGLGLRLIYFSYDVKMKEKGDIPEGYSVSREKKERFSLILESASTNQTSMYLCASSLAGRGETQYFGPGTRLLVL.

The rearrangement uses TRBV7-9 and TRBJ2-1; a weak D match, TRBD2 (5 bases). Germline values: CDR1 SEHNR, CDR2 FQNEAQ (reference sequence). The V end lost 6 bases, the J end lost 9 bases, and 18 bases lay between the germline ends. The CDR3 is 14 residues long. The CDR3 is CASSRIGVWGEQFF. The CDR3 nucleotides read TGTGCCAGCAGTCGGATCGGGGTATGGGGTGAGCAGTTCTTC. Based on the CDR3 plus reference TRBV7-9 and TRBJ2-1, the full variable domain is DTGVSQNPRHKITKRGQNVTFRCDPISEHNRLYWYRQTLGQGPEFLTYFQNEAQLEKSRLLSDRFSAERPKGSFSTLEIQRTEQGDSAMYLCASSRIGVWGEQFFGPGTRLTVL.

Here the CDR3 reads CASSSDRRGGYTF. CDR3 in DNA: TGTGCCAGCAGCTCGGACAGGAGAGGGGGCTACACCTTC. The V call is TRBV5-4, the J call TRBJ1-2; 7 nucleotides align to TRBD1. Germline CDR1 is SGHNT and CDR2 is YYREEE (reference sequence). This CDR3 spans 13 amino acids. V was clipped by 3 bases and J by 8 bases; unmatched bases: 7.

The gene calls are TRBV7-9 and TRBJ2-2; D unclear. The germline V gene has CDR1 SEHNR and CDR2 FQNEAQ (reference sequence). V lost 8 bases and J 6 bases, leaving 10 bases between the germline ends. The CDR3 sequence is 12 residues long. DNA for the CDR3: TGTGCCAGCCTTACAGTCCCCGGGGAGCTGTTTTTT. Its translation: CASLTVPGELFF. The whole variable domain, remainder taken from reference TRBV7-9 and TRBJ2-2, is DTGVSQNPRHKITKRGQNVTFRCDPISEHNRLYWYRQTLGQGPEFLTYFQNEAQLEKSRLLSDRFSAERPKGSFSTLEIQRTEQGDSAMYLCASLTVPGELFFGEGSRLTVL.

This chain links TRBV4-3 with TRBJ2-1, with 7 bases fitting TRBD1. The CDR3 runs to 16 residues. Germline CDR1 is LGHNA and CDR2 is YSLEER. V gave up 3 bases and J gave up 4 bases; unmatched junction bases: 9. The CDR3 coding sequence is TGCGCCAGCAGCCACTCCCTAGGGGGCGAGTACAATGAGCAGTTCTTC. Translation: CASSHSLGGEYNEQFF.

The rearrangement uses TRBV13 and TRBJ2-1; D is unclear. The CDR3 spans 16 residues. In germline, CDR1 is PRHDT, CDR2 FYEKMQ (reference sequence). Trimming stripped 0 bases from V and 2 bases from J, with 11 bases between. CDR3 nucleotides: TGTGCCAGCAGCTTAGGGGCGGCCTTCCCCTACAATGAGCAGTTCTTC. This translates into CASSLGAAFPYNEQFF.

This clone was recorded only once. This chain joins TRBV10-3 and TRBJ1-5; 7 nucleotides match TRBD1. Per germline, CDR1 ENHRY and CDR2 SYGVKD. V lost 11 bases, J lost 3 bases, and 7 bases stayed unmatched. The CDR3 loop spans 13 amino acids. CDR3 sequence: CAAHDRANQPQHF. In nucleotides, the CDR3 is TGTGCCGCGCACGACAGGGCCAATCAGCCCCAGCATTTT.

The chain recombines TRBV27 with TRBJ2-7; the D gene is possibly TRBD1 (5 bases). With 8 bases removed from V and 2 bases from J, the gap between germline ends came to 13 bases. This CDR3 region has 13 residues. Looked up from germline, CDR1 is MNHEY and CDR2 is SMNVEV (reference sequence). The CDR3 loop reads CASGKTGPYEQYF. CDR3 nucleotide sequence: TGTGCCAGCGGGAAAACAGGTCCCTACGAGCAGTACTTC.

V and J are TRBV5-4 and TRBJ2-7, with a weak D call TRBD2 (6 bases). The CDR3 has 14 amino acids. The V end lost 5 bases, the J end lost 1 base, and 13 bases lay between the germline ends. Per the germline V gene, CDR1 is SGHNT and CDR2 is YYREEE (reference sequence). CDR3 amino acids: CASRGGPPSYEQYF. In DNA, the CDR3 is TGTGCCAGCAGGGGAGGTCCTCCTTCCTACGAGCAGTACTTC.

In its sample, this clone was seen once. The V call is TRBV27, the J call TRBJ2-7; no reliable D call. The CDR3 consists of 12 residues. CDR1 is MNHEY, CDR2 SMNVEV, per germline (reference sequence). Trimming shortened V by 4 bases and J by 7 bases, and 11 bases separated the two germline ends. The CDR3 spells CASSSRVGEQYF. The DNA of the CDR3 is TGTGCCAGCAGTTCCCGGGTCGGAGAGCAGTACTTC.

This rearrangement joins TRBV7-6 to TRBJ2-1; possible D gene TRBD2, 6 bases. The V and J ends lost 5 bases and 7 bases respectively, with 15 bases between them. Germline CDR1 and CDR2: SGHVS and FNYEAQ. The CDR3 is 14 residues long. The CDR3 reads CASSTSSDLNEQFF. The CDR3 region has the DNA TGTGCCAGCAGCACTAGCTCGGATCTGAATGAGCAGTTCTTC.

As to this clone: At one boundary the junction diverges from the germline segment, which might be a read error. The chain combines TRBV5-1 with TRBJ2-7; D is perhaps TRBD1 (6 bases). Germline V CDR1 and CDR2: SGHRS, YFSETQ. The CDR3 contains 12 residues. The CDR3 loop reads CASSWDGGITNF. For the CDR3, the DNA is TGCGCCAGCAGCTGGGATGGGGGCATTACGAACTTC.